The clone carrying this T cell receptor beta chain showed up just once. After removal of 6 bases from V and 0 bases from J, the junction contained 5 bases not matched to a gene. This CDR3 region has 15 residues. Germline values: CDR1 KGHSH, CDR2 LQKENI. Per the study methods: Scientists estimated how many nucleated cells there were by amplifying reference gene primers. The repertoire was sequenced with immunoSEQ multiplex PCR; TCRdb's copy has only in-frame clones and lacks some. V, J and clone size reflect that table, while D and trimming were determined from the DNA. The sample contains around 700,000 clones, approximately 90% of which appear only once. This specimen comes from a study of blood T cell repertoires in COVID-19. Whole-study context: Samples representing acute and convalescent COVID-19 were sourced from the United States, Italy and Spain. Sample material is recorded as cDNA or gDNA derived from T cells, B-cell-depleted T cells, or PBMCs.

The sample taken for sequencing was peripheral blood. This TCR came from a woman between 18 and 30 years old with acute or convalescent COVID-19. The V and J genes are TRBV18 and TRBJ2-7; 10 bases line up with TRBD1. CDR3 sequence reads: CASSSGQGFSYEQYF. In nucleotides, the CDR3 is TGTGCCAGCTCGTCGGGACAGGGGTTCTCCTACGAGCAGTACTTC. Full variable domain (outside the CDR3, taken from reference TRBV18 and TRBJ2-7): NAGVMQNPRHLVRRRGQEARLRCSPMKGHSHVYWYRQLPEEGLKFMVYLQKENIIDESGMPKERFSAEFPKEGPSILRIQQVVRGDSAAYFCASSSGQGFSYEQYFGPGTRLTVT.